This T cell receptor beta chain was sequenced during a study of metastatic and nonmetastatic thyroid tumors. Points from the study as a whole: Benign nodules were reported to have significantly lower TCR beta diversity than malignant thyroid tumors, in blood and tumor.

Many counts were recorded for this clone. Its antigen is as yet unknown. All patients were treatment-naive before thyroid surgery. CDR1 and CDR2 (germline): SGHRS, YFSETQ. The ends were cut back, 0 bases at V and 2 bases at J, with 9 bases in the middle. The CDR3 covers 14 residues. How the authors handled the data: The study's classifier, a distant-metastasis tool for papillary thyroid cancer, was built using CDR3 differences across clinicopathological groups. TCRdb reanalyzed the PCR reads with MiXCR. It is TCRdb's table, rather than the study itself, that gives the V and J calls and clone size. The sample has tens of thousands of clones; about 12% are singletons.

Sequenced: blood. The rearrangement links TRBV5-1 to TRBJ2-7; D ambiguous. The sequence came from a male donor with papillary thyroid cancer or a benign thyroid nodule (not recorded which). Some clones in this sample may be carry-over from other donors' samples. CDR3 DNA sequence: TGCGCCAGCAGCTTGGCCTACTATACCTACGAGCAGTACTTC. This codes for CASSLAYYTYEQYF.